The 17 T cell receptor beta chains below all came from one sample that was sequenced in a study of blood T cell repertoires in COVID-19. Assay used: immunoSEQ multiplex PCR; TCRdb lists only in-frame clones, some missing. The sample has some 170,000 clones, about 90% seen once. Sequenced sample: PBMCs or T cells enriched from blood (not recorded which). The receptors here all came from a human donor with acute COVID-19. The donor label of this sample is uncertain.

The chain links TRBV25-1 to TRBJ1-4; 9 positions match TRBD1. The germline CDR1 and CDR2 sequences are MGHDK and SYGVNS. The CDR3 runs to 14 residues. Unmatched junction bases numbered 5, after V lost 2 bases and J lost 10 bases. Here the CDR3 reads CASSERDRAGKLFF. Here the CDR3 DNA reads TGTGCCAGCAGTGAACGGGACAGGGCAGGAAAACTGTTTTTT.

The chain recombines TRBV3-1 (or the pseudogene TRBV3-2) with TRBJ2-3, with 10 bases lining up with TRBD2. The CDR3 runs 16 residues. Per germline, CDR1 LGHDT and CDR2 YNNKEL (reference sequence). V lost 3 bases and J lost 6; bases outside the gene matches: 9. CDR3: CASSHQPSGGADTQYF. The CDR3 DNA reads as TGTGCCAGCAGCCACCAGCCCAGCGGGGGGGCTGATACGCAGTATTTT.

J is TRBJ1-2 and V is TRBV29-1; D may be TRBD1 (5 bases). This CDR3 spans 15 amino acids. The V end lost 6 bases, the J end lost 8 bases, and 25 bases lay between the germline ends. CDR1 and CDR2 from the germline V gene are SQVTM and ANQGSEA. The CDR3 protein is CSVSDPGLRLRGYTF. The CDR3 region has the DNA TGCAGCGTATCTGACCCGGGACTCAGGCTGAGGGGCTACACCTTC. Filled out from reference TRBV29-1 and TRBJ1-2, the complete variable domain reads SAVISQKPSRDICQRGTSLTIQCQVDSQVTMMFWYRQQPGQSLTLIATANQGSEATYESGFVIDKFPISRPNLTFSTLTVSNMSPEDSSIYLCSVSDPGLRLRGYTFGSGTRLTVV.

The chain recombines TRBV7-2 with TRBJ1-2; D gene ambiguous. The CDR3 runs 13 residues. Germline CDR1 reads SGHTA; CDR2 reads FQGNSA. Trimming removed 3 bases at V and 6 bases at J, with 11 bases between. CDR3 amino acids: CASSLRVRDGYTF. CDR3 DNA sequence: TGTGCCAGCAGCTTGAGGGTACGGGATGGCTACACCTTC.

The chain links TRBV24-1 to TRBJ2-2; 7 bases match TRBD1. The V gene end was trimmed by 4 bases and the J gene end by 2 bases; junction bases not matched to a gene: 12. The CDR3 totals 18 residues. CDR1 and CDR2 from the germline V gene are KGHDR and SFDVKD. CDR3 DNA sequence: TGTGCCACCAGTGAGTACCCCACGACAGGGAGAAACACCGGGGAGCTGTTTTTT. This codes for CATSEYPTTGRNTGELFF.

This rearrangement joins TRBV2 to TRBJ1-1; D uncertain. The germline V and J ends were trimmed by 6 bases and 0 bases, with 8 bases remaining between them. The CDR3 contains 13 residues. Per germline, CDR1 SNHLY and CDR2 FYNNEI. Here the CDR3 DNA reads TGTGCCAGCAGAGCGGAGATGAACACTGAAGCTTTCTTT. Amino acid sequence: CASRAEMNTEAFF. The whole variable domain, remainder taken from reference TRBV2 and TRBJ1-1, is EPEVTQTPSHQVTQMGQEVILRCVPISNHLYFYWYRQILGQKVEFLVSFYNNEISEKSEIFDDQFSVERPDGSNFTLKIRSTKLEDSAMYFCASRAEMNTEAFFGQGTRLTVV.

The gene calls are TRBV27 and TRBJ2-5; 8 nucleotides agree with TRBD1. Germline V gene sequence: CDR1 MNHEY, CDR2 SMNVEV (reference sequence). This CDR3 is 16 amino acids long. J was trimmed by 1 base and V by 2 bases; bases with no gene match: 6. The CDR3 coding sequence is TGTGCCAGCAGTTTAAGCGGACAGGGTATCCAAGAGACCCAGTACTTC. Encoded protein: CASSLSGQGIQETQYF.

CDR3 region: CASSQDDRGDTEAFF. The CDR3 nucleotides read TGCGCCAGCAGCCAAGACGATAGAGGAGACACTGAAGCTTTCTTT. The chain joins TRBV4-1 to TRBJ1-1; D unresolved. In germline, CDR1 is MGHRA, CDR2 YSYEKL. The CDR3 is 15 residues long. V lost 0 bases and J lost 3, with 11 bases in between.

The chain links TRBV7-2 to TRBJ2-3, with 10 bases fitting TRBD2. The CDR3 covers 17 residues. The germline gives CDR1 SGHTA, CDR2 FQGNSA. The V and J ends lost 1 base and 3 bases, in that order; junction bases with no gene match: 7. In DNA form, the CDR3 reads TGTGCCAGCAGCTTAGAACCTAGCGGGGGTTGGACAGATACGCAGTATTTT. Its protein product is CASSLEPSGGWTDTQYF.

The chain has TRBV29-1 and TRBJ1-4; D may be TRBD1 (6 bases). The V and J ends lost 4 bases and 7 bases respectively, with 13 bases between them. CDR1 and CDR2 from the germline V gene are SQVTM and ANQGSEA. This CDR3 spans 13 amino acids. CDR3 nucleotide sequence: TGCAGCGTTGGGACAGCCGCCAGTGAAAAACTGTTTTTT. It codes for CSVGTAASEKLFF. Full variable domain (remainder filled in from reference TRBV29-1 and TRBJ1-4): SAVISQKPSRDICQRGTSLTIQCQVDSQVTMMFWYRQQPGQSLTLIATANQGSEATYESGFVIDKFPISRPNLTFSTLTVSNMSPEDSSIYLCSVGTAASEKLFFGSGTQLSVL.

V usage is TRBV30 and J usage is TRBJ1-2; no reliable D call. Germline CDR1 and CDR2: GTSNPN and SVGIG (reference sequence). Trimming stripped 0 bases from V and 4 bases from J, with 6 bases between. The CDR3 extends over 12 amino acids. CDR3 loop: CAWSVPGYGYTF. The CDR3 DNA reads as TGTGCCTGGAGTGTCCCCGGCTATGGCTACACCTTC.

The chain joins TRBV6-5 to TRBJ2-7; TRBD2 is a possible D gene (6 bases). Germline V gives CDR1 MNHEY, CDR2 SVGAGI. Trimming stripped 2 bases from V and 4 bases from J, with 12 bases between. The CDR3 contains 14 residues. The CDR3 loop reads CASSYGPGEYEQYF. CDR3 bases: TGTGCCAGCAGTTACGGCCCGGGGGAATACGAGCAGTACTTC.

CDR3 DNA: TGCGCCAGCAGCCTCTACAGGGGGACCGCGAACACCGGGGAGCTGTTTTTT. Protein: CASSLYRGTANTGELFF. V and J are TRBV4-3 and TRBJ2-2, with 8 bases fitting TRBD1. J was trimmed by 0 bases and V by 4 bases; bases with no gene match: 7. Germline values: CDR1 LGHNA, CDR2 YSLEER. The CDR3 has 17 residues.

CDR3 loop: CASSLTGAYYGYTF. The CDR3, as DNA: TGTGCCAGCAGTCTTACAGGCGCCTACTATGGCTACACCTTC. The chain is built from TRBV6-6 and TRBJ1-2; tentative D call: TRBD1 (5 bases). Germline-derived CDR1 and CDR2 are MNHNY and SVGAGI (reference sequence). Trimming took off 5 bases at V and 3 bases at J, with 13 bases between the two ends. The CDR3 is made up of 14 amino acids.

Regarding this clone: The sample contains more than one DNA sequence encoding this CDR3. The genes are TRBV27 and TRBJ1-3; D might be TRBD1 (5 bases). Germline CDR1 MNHEY, CDR2 SMNVEV (reference sequence). CDR3 size: 14 residues. V lost 2 bases and J 1 base, leaving 6 bases between the germline ends. CDR3 protein: CASSLRGSGNTIYF. The CDR3 DNA reads as TGTGCCAGCAGTTTAAGGGGTTCTGGAAACACCATATATTTT.

V gene TRBV5-6 combines with J gene TRBJ2-2; D is unresolved. The germline CDR1 and CDR2 sequences are SGHDT and YYEEEE. Between the trimmed V and J ends, which lost 0 bases and 5 bases, there was a span of 2 bases. CDR3 length equals 12 residues. CDR3 residues: CASSLATGELFF. The CDR3 DNA reads as TGTGCCAGCAGCTTGGCAACCGGGGAGCTGTTTTTT.

In this sample, this clone turned up once. The CDR3 loop is CASSLGGRGPTDTQYF. The CDR3 DNA follows: TGCGCCAGCAGCTTGGGAGGTAGGGGCCCCACAGATACGCAGTATTTT. The V and J genes are TRBV5-1 and TRBJ2-3, with TRBD1 as a possible D gene (5 bases). The V end lost 0 bases, the J end lost 2 bases, and 13 bases lay between the germline ends. In germline, CDR1 is SGHRS, CDR2 YFSETQ. This CDR3 spans 16 amino acids.